The clone carrying this T cell receptor beta chain was counted at least ten times. From germline, CDR1 is MNHNY and CDR2 SVGAGI (reference sequence). The J segment lost 0 bases and the V segment lost 5 bases, leaving 4 bases of the junction unmatched. The CDR3 sequence is 17 residues long. TCRdb re-called the reads through MiXCR, storing one row per CDR3 protein. The sample has about 240,000 distinct CDR3 sequences; around 26% are singletons. This sample was included in a study of kidney transplant recipient with SARS-CoV-2 infection. The sample consisted of a blood sample, taken at baseline and on day 111 from a kidney transplant recipient. The rearrangement links TRBV6-6 to TRBJ2-6; TRBD2 matches 10 bases. This TCR was sampled from a male patient aged 25-45 years who had COVID-19 and was a kidney transplant recipient. The graft donor may account for some of the T cells. In DNA form, the CDR3 reads TGTGCCAGCAGTAGGAGCGGGAGGGCCTCTGGGGCCAACGTCCTGACTTTC. It codes for CASSRSGRASGANVLTF.